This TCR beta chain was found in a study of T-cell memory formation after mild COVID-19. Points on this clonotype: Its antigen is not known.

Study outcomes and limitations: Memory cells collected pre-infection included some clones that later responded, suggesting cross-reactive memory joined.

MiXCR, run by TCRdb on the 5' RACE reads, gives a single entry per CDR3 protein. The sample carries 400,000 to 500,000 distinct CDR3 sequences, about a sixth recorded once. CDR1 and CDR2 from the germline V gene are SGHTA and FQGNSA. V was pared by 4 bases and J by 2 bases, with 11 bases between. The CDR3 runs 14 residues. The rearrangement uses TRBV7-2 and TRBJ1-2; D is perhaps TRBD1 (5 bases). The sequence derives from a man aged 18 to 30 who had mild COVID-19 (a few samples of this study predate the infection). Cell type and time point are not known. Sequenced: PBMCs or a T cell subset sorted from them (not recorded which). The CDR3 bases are TGTGCCAGCAGCTATTATGACAGCAACTATGGCTACACCTTC. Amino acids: CASSYYDSNYGYTF.